This T cell receptor beta chain was observed in a study of blood T cell repertoires in COVID-19. CDR1 is LNHDA, CDR2 SQIVND, per germline (reference sequence). This CDR3 is built from 15 residues. J was trimmed by 4 bases and V by 4 bases; bases with no gene match: 7. Assay: immunoSEQ multiplex PCR; the TCRdb copy retains only in-frame clones and omits some. The sample holds 250,000 to 350,000 clones; around 84% are singletons and the top ten take roughly 1.5%. Sequencing used peripheral blood. The J gene is TRBJ1-3, the V gene TRBV19; 7 bases fit TRBD1. This sequence was found in a human donor with COVID-19, enrolled during active disease. The donor label of this sample is uncertain. The CDR3 loop reads CASSTLEGAGNTIYF. CDR3 sequence (DNA): TGTGCCAGTAGTACCCTCGAGGGGGCCGGAAACACCATATATTTT.